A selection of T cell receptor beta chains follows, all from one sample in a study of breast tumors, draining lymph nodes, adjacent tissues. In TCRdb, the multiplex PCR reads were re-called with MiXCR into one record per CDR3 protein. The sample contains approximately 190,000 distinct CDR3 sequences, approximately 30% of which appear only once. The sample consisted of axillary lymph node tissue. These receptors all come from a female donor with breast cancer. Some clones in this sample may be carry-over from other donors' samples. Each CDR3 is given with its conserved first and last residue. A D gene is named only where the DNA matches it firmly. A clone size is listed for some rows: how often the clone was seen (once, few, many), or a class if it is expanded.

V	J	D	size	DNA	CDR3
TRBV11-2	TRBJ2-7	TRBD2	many	TGTGCCAGCAGCTTCCCCGGACTAGCGCGGGAGCAGTACTTC	CASSFPGLAREQYF
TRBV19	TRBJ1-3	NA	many	TGTGCCAGTAGTATGCCCACGGCGAGCTCTGGAAACACCATATATTTT	CASSMPTASSGNTIYF
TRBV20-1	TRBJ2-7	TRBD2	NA	TGCAGTGCAGGACTAGCGGGAGTTAACGAGCAGTACTTC	CSAGLAGVNEQYF
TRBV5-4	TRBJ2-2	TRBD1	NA	TGTGCCAGCAGCTTGGCCGGGACAGGGCGGGCCGGGGGGCTGTTTTTT	CASSLAGTGRAGGLFF
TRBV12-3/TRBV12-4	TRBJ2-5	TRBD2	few	TGTGCCAGCAGTTTAAGTCTGAGCGGGAGGTGGCAAGAGACCCAGTACTTC	CASSLSLSGRWQETQYF
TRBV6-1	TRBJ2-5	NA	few	TGTGCCACCACAAATTTGGGGGGGCCGGGAGAGACCCAGTACTTC	CATTNLGGPGETQYF
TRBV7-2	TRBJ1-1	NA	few	TGTGCCAGCAGCTTATTCGGGGTGGGGGCGTTGGGGCGTACTGAAGCTTTCTTT	CASSLFGVGALGRTEAFF
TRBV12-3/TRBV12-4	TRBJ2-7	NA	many	TGTGCCAGCAGTTCCACGCTAGCCGGGACCTCCTACGAGCAGTACTTC	CASSSTLAGTSYEQYF
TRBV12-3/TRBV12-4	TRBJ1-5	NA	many	TGTGCCAGCAGTTTAGCGGGAGGGCTGGATCAGCCCCAGCATTTT	CASSLAGGLDQPQHF
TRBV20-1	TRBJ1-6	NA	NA	TGCAGTGCCTCGGCACTGGACAGAGGGTCCTACAATTCACCCCTCCACTTT	CSASALDRGSYNSPLHF
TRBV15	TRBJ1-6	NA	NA	TGTGCCACCGGCAGGGAAAGGGCCAGGTCACCCCTCCACTTT	CATGRERARSPLHF
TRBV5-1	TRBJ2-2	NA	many	TGCGCCAGCAGCGCGGTGGGTTTTAAGACACATTCCGGGGAGCTGTTTTTT	CASSAVGFKTHSGELFF
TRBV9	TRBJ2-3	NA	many	TGTGCCAGCAGCGCCCATAGAAGAGGCACAGATACGCAGTATTTT	CASSAHRRGTDTQYF
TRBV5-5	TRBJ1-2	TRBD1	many	TGTGCCAGCAGCTTGGTCGGGACAGGAGCTAACTATGGCTACACCTTC	CASSLVGTGANYGYTF
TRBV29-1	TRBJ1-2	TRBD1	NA	TGCAGCTCGATGCTAAAACGGGACAGCTATGGCTACACCTTC	CSSMLKRDSYGYTF
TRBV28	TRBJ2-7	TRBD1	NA	TGTGCCAGCAGCAAAACAGGGGCGACCGACTACGAGCAGTACTTC	CASSKTGATDYEQYF
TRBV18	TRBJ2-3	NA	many	TGTGCCAGCTCACCAGACTTTAAAAGGGATACGCAGTATTTT	CASSPDFKRDTQYF
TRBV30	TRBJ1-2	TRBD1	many	TGTGCCTGGATTATACGGACAGGGGTGCACTATGGCTACACCTTC	CAWIIRTGVHYGYTF
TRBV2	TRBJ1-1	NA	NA	TGTGCCAGCAGTAAGGACATGAACACTGAAGCTTTCTTT	CASSKDMNTEAFF